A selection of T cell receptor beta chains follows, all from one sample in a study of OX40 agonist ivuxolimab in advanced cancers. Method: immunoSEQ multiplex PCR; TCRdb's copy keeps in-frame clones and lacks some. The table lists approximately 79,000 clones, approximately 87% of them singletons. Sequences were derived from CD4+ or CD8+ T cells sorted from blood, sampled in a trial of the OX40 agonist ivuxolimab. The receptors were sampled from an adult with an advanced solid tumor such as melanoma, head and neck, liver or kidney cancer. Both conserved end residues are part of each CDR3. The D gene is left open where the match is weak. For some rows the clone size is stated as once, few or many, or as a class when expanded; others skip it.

CDR3nt: TGTGCCAGCAGCCAAGGTCGTGGGGAGCTGTTTTTT
CDR3aa: CASSQGRGELFF
abundance: .
d_gene: .
v_gene: TRBV4-2
j_gene: TRBJ2-2

CDR3nt: TGTGCCAGCAGCCAAGGGCAGGGGGCGGGTCAGCCCCAGCATTTT
CDR3aa: CASSQGQGAGQPQHF
abundance: .
d_gene: TRBD1
v_gene: TRBV2
j_gene: TRBJ1-5

CDR3nt: TGTGCCATCAAGGCGCTCGACAGAAACTATGGCTACACCTTC
CDR3aa: CAIKALDRNYGYTF
abundance: .
d_gene: .
v_gene: TRBV10-3
j_gene: TRBJ1-2

CDR3nt: TGCGCCAGCAGCCAGGGACTAGCGGGGGGAGTAGGGGAGACCCAGTACTTC
CDR3aa: CASSQGLAGGVGETQYF
abundance: .
d_gene: TRBD2
v_gene: TRBV4-1
j_gene: TRBJ2-5

CDR3nt: TGTGCCAGCAGGTCAGCGGGAGTGTCAGATACGCAGTATTTT
CDR3aa: CASRSAGVSDTQYF
abundance: .
d_gene: TRBD2
v_gene: TRBV6-6
j_gene: TRBJ2-3

CDR3nt: TGTGCCAGCAGCCCATTGGGACAGGGGGGAACGAATGAAAAACTGTTTTTT
CDR3aa: CASSPLGQGGTNEKLFF
abundance: once
d_gene: TRBD1
v_gene: TRBV4-2
j_gene: TRBJ1-4

CDR3nt: TGTGCCAGCAGCAAAACAGGCGCGAACACCGGGGAGCTGTTTTTT
CDR3aa: CASSKTGANTGELFF
abundance: .
d_gene: .
v_gene: TRBV11-3
j_gene: TRBJ2-2

CDR3nt: TGCAGTGCTAGAGATCGCAGGGAGCAGTACTTC
CDR3aa: CSARDRREQYF
abundance: .
d_gene: .
v_gene: TRBV20-1
j_gene: TRBJ2-7

CDR3nt: TGTGCCAGCAGCTTAAGAGGTGGGGCCAACGTCCTGACTTTC
CDR3aa: CASSLRGGANVLTF
abundance: .
d_gene: .
v_gene: TRBV7-9
j_gene: TRBJ2-6

CDR3nt: TGTGCCAGCAGACGGGGACAGGGGTTGGGAGGCTACACCTTC
CDR3aa: CASRRGQGLGGYTF
abundance: .
d_gene: TRBD1
v_gene: TRBV5-4
j_gene: TRBJ1-2

CDR3nt: TGCAGCGTGAACTTACCCCCTGGACAGGCGGAGCGGGGCTTAAGTGAGCAGTTCTTC
CDR3aa: CSVNLPPGQAERGLSEQFF
abundance: .
d_gene: .
v_gene: TRBV29-1
j_gene: TRBJ2-1

CDR3nt: TGTGCCAGCAGCCGTGACAGGGTGGGGCTCACTGAAGCTTTCTTT
CDR3aa: CASSRDRVGLTEAFF
abundance: .
d_gene: TRBD1
v_gene: TRBV5-4
j_gene: TRBJ1-1

CDR3nt: TGTGCCAGCACCTCACAGGGAACCGTCTCTTGGAAGCCCCAGCATTTT
CDR3aa: CASTSQGTVSWKPQHF
abundance: .
d_gene: .
v_gene: TRBV28
j_gene: TRBJ1-5

CDR3nt: TGCGCCAGCAGCAAGAACACCGAGAACACTGAAGCTTTCTTT
CDR3aa: CASSKNTENTEAFF
abundance: .
d_gene: .
v_gene: TRBV5-1
j_gene: TRBJ1-1

CDR3nt: TGTGCCAGCAGTGATAATGAGCAGTTCTTC
CDR3aa: CASSDNEQFF
abundance: .
d_gene: .
v_gene: TRBV2
j_gene: TRBJ2-1

CDR3nt: TGCGCCAGCAGCTTGGTGGTGGGGGCCAACGTCCTGACTTTC
CDR3aa: CASSLVVGANVLTF
abundance: .
d_gene: .
v_gene: TRBV5-1
j_gene: TRBJ2-6